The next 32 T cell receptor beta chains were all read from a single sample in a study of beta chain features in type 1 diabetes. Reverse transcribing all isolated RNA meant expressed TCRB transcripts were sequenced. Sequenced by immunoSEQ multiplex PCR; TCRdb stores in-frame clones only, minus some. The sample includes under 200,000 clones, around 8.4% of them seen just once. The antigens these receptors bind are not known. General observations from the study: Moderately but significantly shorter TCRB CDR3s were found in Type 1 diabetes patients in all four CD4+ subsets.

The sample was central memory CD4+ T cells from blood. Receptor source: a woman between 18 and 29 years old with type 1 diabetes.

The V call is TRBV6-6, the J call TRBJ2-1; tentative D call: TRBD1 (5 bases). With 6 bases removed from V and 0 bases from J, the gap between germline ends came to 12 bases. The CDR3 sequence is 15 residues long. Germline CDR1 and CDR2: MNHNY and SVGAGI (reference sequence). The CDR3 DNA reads TGTGCCAGCAGATCAGACAGTTCCTCCTACAATGAGCAGTTCTTC. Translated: CASRSDSSSYNEQFF.

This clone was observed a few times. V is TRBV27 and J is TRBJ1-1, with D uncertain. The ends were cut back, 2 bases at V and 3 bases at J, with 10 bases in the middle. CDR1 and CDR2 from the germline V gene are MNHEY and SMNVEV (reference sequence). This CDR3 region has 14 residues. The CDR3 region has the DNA TGTGCCAGCAGTTTAGGGCAGTTCGACACTGAAGCTTTCTTT. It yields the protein CASSLGQFDTEAFF.

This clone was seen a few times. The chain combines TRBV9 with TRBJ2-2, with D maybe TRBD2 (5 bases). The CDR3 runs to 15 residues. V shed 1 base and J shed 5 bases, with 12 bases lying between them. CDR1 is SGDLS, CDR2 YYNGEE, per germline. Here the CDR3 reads CASSVQVPGTGELFF. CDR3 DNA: TGTGCCAGCAGCGTACAGGTTCCGGGAACCGGGGAGCTGTTTTTT.

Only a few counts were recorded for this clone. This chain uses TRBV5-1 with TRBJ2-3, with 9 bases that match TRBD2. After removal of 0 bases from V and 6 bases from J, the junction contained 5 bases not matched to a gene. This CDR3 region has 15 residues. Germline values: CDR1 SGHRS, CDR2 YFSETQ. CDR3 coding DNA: TGCGCCAGCAGCTTGGGAGGGACTAGCTCGGATACGCAGTATTTT. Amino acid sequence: CASSLGGTSSDTQYF.

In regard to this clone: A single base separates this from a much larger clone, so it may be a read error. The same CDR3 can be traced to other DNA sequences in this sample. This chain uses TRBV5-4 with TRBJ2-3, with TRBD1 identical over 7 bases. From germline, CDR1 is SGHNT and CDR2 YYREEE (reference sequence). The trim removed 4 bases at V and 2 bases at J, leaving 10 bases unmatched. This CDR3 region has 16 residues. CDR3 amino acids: CASSLKGARTTDTQYF. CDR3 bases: TGTGCCAGCAGCCTAAAGGGGGCGAGGACCACAGATACGCAGTATTTT.

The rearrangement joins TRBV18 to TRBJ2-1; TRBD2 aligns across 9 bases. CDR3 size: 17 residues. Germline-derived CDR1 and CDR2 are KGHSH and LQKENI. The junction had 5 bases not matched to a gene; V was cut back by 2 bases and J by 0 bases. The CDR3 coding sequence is TGTGCCAGCTCACCATCTAGCGGGGCGAGCTCCTACAATGAGCAGTTCTTC. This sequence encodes CASSPSSGASSYNEQFF.

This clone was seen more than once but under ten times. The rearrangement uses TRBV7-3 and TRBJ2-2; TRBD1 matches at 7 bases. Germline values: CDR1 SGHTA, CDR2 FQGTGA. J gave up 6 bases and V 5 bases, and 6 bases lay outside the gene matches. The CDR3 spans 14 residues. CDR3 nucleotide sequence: TGTGCCAGCAGCATTACAGGGGTTGCCGGGGAGCTGTTTTTT. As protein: CASSITGVAGELFF. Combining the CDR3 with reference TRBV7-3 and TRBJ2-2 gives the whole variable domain GAGVSQTPSNKVTEKGKYVELRCDPISGHTALYWYRQSLGQGPEFLIYFQGTGAADDSGLPNDRFFAVRPEGSVSTLKIQRTERGDSAVYLCASSITGVAGELFFGEGSRLTVL.

The CDR3 spells CASRSLETQYF. For the CDR3, the DNA is TGTGCCAGCAGGTCCCTAGAGACCCAGTACTTC. The rearrangement links TRBV28 to TRBJ2-5; D ambiguous. Trimming pared 6 bases from V and 4 bases from J, leaving 6 bases between. The CDR3 is 11 amino acids. CDR1 and CDR2 (germline): MDHEN, SYDVKM.

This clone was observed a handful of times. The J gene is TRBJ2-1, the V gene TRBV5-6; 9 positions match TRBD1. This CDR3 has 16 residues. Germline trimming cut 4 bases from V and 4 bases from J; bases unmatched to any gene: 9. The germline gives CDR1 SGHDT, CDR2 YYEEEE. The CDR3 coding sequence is TGTGCCAGCAGCCGGATCGGGACAGGGTTTTACAATGAGCAGTTCTTC. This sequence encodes CASSRIGTGFYNEQFF.

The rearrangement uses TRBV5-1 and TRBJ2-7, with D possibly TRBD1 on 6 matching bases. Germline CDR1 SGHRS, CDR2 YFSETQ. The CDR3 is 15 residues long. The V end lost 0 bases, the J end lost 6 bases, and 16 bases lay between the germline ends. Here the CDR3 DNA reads TGCGCCAGCAGCTTGGCCCTGGACAGTTCGCGCGAGCAGTACTTC. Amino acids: CASSLALDSSREQYF.

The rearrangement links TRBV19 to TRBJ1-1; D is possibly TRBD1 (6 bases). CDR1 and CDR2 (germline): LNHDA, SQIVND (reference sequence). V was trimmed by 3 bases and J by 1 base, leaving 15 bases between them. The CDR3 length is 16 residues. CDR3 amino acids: CASSIQVGQPNTEAFF. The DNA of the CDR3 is TGTGCCAGTAGTATCCAGGTTGGACAGCCGAACACTGAAGCTTTCTTT.

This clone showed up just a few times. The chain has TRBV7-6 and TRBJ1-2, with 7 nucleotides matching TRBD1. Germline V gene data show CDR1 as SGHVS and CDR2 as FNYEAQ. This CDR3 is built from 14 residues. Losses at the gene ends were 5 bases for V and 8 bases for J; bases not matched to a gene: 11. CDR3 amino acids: CASSPDRATRGYTF. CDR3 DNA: TGTGCCAGCAGCCCAGACAGGGCTACGCGAGGCTACACCTTC.

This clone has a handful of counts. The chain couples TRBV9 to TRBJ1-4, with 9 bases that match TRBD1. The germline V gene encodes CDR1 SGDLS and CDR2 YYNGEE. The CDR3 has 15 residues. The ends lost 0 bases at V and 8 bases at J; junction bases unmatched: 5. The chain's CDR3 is CASSVADRGPEKLFF. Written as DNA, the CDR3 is TGTGCCAGCAGCGTAGCGGACAGGGGTCCCGAAAAACTGTTTTTT.

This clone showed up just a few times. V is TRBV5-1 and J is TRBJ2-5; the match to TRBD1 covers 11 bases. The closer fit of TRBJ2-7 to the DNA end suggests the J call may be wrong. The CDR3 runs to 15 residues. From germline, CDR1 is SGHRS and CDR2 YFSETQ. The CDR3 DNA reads TGCGCCAGCAGCTTGGCCGGGACAGGGGGTTACGAGCAGTACTTC. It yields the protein CASSLAGTGGYEQYF.

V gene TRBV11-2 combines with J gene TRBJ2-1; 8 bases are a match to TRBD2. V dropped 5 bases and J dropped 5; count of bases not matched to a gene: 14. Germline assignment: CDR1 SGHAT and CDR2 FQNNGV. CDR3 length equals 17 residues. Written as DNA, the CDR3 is TGTGCCAGCAGCGCAAGATCGGGACTAGTGATGCACAATGAGCAGTTCTTC. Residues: CASSARSGLVMHNEQFF.

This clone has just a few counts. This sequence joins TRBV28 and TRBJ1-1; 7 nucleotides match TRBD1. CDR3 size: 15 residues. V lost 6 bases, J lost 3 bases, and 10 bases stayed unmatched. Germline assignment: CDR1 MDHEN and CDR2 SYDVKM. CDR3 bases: TGTGCCAGCAGGGACAGGAAAATCGGGGACACTGAAGCTTTCTTT. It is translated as CASRDRKIGDTEAFF.

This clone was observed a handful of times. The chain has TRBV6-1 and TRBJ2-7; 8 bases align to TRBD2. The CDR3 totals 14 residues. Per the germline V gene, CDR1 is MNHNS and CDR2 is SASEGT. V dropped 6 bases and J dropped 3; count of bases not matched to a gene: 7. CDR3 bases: TGTGCCAGCAGGACGGCGGGGACTAGCTACGAGCAGTACTTC. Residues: CASRTAGTSYEQYF.

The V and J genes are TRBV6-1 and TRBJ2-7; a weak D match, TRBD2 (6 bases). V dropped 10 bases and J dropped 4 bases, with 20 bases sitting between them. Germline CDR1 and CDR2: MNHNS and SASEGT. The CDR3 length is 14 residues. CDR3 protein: CAIEVGGTTYEQYF. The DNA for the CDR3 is TGTGCCATTGAAGTCGGGGGAACTACGTACGAGCAGTACTTC.

The CDR3 loop reads CASSLGSQGGSEQYF. CDR3 DNA: TGTGCCAGCAGCTTGGGATCACAGGGAGGGTCCGAGCAGTACTTC. This chain connects TRBV7-9 to TRBJ2-7; a weak D match, TRBD2 (7 bases). Germline V gene data show CDR1 as SEHNR and CDR2 as FQNEAQ (reference sequence). Trimming removed 3 bases at V and 6 bases at J, with 18 bases between. This CDR3 is built from 15 residues.

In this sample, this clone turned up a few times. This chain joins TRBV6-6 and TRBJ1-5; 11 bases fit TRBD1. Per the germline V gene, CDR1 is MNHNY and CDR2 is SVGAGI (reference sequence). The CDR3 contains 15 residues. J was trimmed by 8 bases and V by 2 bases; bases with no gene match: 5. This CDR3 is CASSYTDRGQKPQHF. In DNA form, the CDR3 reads TGTGCCAGCAGTTACACGGACAGGGGGCAAAAGCCCCAGCATTTT.

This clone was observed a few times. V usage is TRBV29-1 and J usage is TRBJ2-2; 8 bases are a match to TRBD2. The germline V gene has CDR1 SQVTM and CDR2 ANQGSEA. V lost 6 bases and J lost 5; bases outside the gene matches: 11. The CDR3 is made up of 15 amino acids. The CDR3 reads CSVPSGSFGTGELFF. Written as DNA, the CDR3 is TGCAGCGTCCCTAGCGGGTCCTTCGGGACCGGGGAGCTGTTTTTT.

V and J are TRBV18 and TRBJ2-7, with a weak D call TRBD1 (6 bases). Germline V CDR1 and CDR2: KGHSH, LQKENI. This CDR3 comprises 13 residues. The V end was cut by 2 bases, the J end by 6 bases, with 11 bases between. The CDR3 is CASSPSSTGEQYF. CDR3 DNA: TGTGCCAGCTCACCATCCTCGACAGGCGAGCAGTACTTC.

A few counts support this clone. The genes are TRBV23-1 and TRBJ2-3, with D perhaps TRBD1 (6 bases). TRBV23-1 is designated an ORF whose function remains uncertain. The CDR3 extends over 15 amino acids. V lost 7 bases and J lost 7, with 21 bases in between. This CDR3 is CASTPDRFSCNTQYF. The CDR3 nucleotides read TGCGCCAGCACCCCAGACAGGTTCTCCTGTAATACGCAGTATTTT.

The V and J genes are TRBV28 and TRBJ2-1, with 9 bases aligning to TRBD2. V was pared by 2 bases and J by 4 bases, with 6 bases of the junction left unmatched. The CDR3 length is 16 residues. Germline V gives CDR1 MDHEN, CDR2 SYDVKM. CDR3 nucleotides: TGTGCCAGCAGTTTAGTTGGAGCGGGAGGTTACAATGAGCAGTTCTTC. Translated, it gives CASSLVGAGGYNEQFF.

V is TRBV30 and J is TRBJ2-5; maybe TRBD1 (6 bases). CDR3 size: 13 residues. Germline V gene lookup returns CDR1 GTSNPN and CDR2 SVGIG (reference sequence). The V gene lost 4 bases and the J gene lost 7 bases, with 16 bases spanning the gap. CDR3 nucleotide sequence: TGTGCCTGGATGCCAAGGGACATTTGGACCCAGTACTTC. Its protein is CAWMPRDIWTQYF.

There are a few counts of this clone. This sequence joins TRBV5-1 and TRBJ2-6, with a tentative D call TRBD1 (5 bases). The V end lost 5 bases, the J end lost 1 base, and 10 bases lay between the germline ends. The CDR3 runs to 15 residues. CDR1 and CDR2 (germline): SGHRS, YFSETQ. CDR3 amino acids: CASRDSSSGANVLTF. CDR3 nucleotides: TGCGCCAGCAGAGACAGTTCTTCTGGGGCCAACGTCCTGACTTTC.

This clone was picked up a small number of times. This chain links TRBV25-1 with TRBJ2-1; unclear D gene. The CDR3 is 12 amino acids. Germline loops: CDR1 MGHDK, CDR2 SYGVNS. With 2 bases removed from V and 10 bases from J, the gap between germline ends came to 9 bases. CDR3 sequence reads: CASSEEAREQFF. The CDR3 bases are TGTGCCAGCAGTGAAGAGGCACGAGAGCAGTTCTTC.

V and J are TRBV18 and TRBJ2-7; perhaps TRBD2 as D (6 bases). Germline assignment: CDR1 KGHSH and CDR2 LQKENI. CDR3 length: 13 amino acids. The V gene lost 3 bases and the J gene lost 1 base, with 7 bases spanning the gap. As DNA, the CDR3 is TGTGCCAGCTCACCGGCGGGGTCCTACGAGCAGTACTTC. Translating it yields CASSPAGSYEQYF.

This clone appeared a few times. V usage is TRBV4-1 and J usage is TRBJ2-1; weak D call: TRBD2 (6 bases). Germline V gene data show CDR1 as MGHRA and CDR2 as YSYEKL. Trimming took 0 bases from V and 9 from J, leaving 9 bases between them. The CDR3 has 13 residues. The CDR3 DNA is TGCGCCAGCAGCCAAGATCGGGGACTTGAGCAGTTCTTC. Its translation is CASSQDRGLEQFF.

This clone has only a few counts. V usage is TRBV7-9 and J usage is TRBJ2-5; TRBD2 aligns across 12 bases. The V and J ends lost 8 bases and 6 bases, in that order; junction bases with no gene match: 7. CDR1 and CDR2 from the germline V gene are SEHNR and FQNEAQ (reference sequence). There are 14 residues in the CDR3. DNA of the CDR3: TGTGCCAGCCGCCCGACTAGCGGGAGCCAGACCCAGTACTTC. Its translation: CASRPTSGSQTQYF.

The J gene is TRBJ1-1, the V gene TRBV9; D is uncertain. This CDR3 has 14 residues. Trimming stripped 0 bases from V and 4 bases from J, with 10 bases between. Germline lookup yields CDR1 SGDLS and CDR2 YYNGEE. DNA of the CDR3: TGTGCCAGCAGCGTAGGTAATACGGGCACTGAAGCTTTCTTT. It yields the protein CASSVGNTGTEAFF. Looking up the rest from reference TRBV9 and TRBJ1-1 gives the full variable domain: DSGVTQTPKHLITATGQRVTLRCSPRSGDLSVYWYQQSLDQGLQFLIQYYNGEERAKGNILERFSAQQFPDLHSELNLSSLELGDSALYFCASSVGNTGTEAFFGQGTRLTVV.

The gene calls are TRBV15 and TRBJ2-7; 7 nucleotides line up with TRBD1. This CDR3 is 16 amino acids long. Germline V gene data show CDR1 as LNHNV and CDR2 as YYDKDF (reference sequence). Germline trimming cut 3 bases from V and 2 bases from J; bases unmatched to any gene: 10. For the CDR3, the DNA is TGTGCCACCAGCAGGGATTTTCCGGGACAGACCTACGAGCAGTACTTC. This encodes CATSRDFPGQTYEQYF.